This passage covers 22 T cell receptor beta chains from one sample sequenced in a study of human T cells and chemical hapten exposure. TCRdb reanalysed the RACE reads using MiXCR and keeps one entry per CDR3 protein. The table has under 95,000 distinct CDR3 sequences, about 8.6% seen once; the top ten hold about 3.1%. Described time point: healthy volunteer bleed at 2 weeks. Total RNA was isolated from whole blood that had not been fractionated. What was sequenced was whole blood. These TCRs come from a female donor in good health. Some clones in this sample may be carry-over from other donors' samples.

The chain couples TRBV28 to TRBJ1-2; TRBD1 matches at 8 bases. The CDR3 loop spans 16 amino acids. Germline CDR1 reads MDHEN; CDR2 reads SYDVKM. The trim removed 7 bases at V and 4 bases at J, leaving 14 bases unmatched. Here the CDR3 DNA reads TGTGCCAGCATGGGGGTTACTCAGGGGGCAGGCTATGGCTACACCTTC. Its protein product is CASMGVTQGAGYGYTF.

The chain has TRBV12-3 or TRBV12-4 and TRBJ2-1; TRBD2 matches 10 bases. V shed 6 bases and J 0 bases; nucleotides not matched to a gene: 5. The CDR3 totals 16 residues. For the CDR3, the DNA is TGTGCCAGCAGCTGGACTAGCGGAGGCTCCTACAATGAGCAGTTCTTC. Protein sequence: CASSWTSGGSYNEQFF.

This clonotype has at least ten counts. The genes are TRBV7-9 and TRBJ2-7; 9 bases match TRBD2. The CDR3 length is 14 residues. Germline V gene data show CDR1 as SEHNR and CDR2 as FQNEAQ (reference sequence). The ends lost 5 bases at V and 5 bases at J; junction bases unmatched: 7. The CDR3 sequence: CASSLIAGADEQYF. The CDR3 nucleotides are TGTGCCAGCAGCCTTATAGCGGGAGCCGACGAGCAGTACTTC.

This clonotype was observed many times. This rearrangement joins TRBV28 to TRBJ2-7; perhaps D is TRBD1 or TRBD2 (5 bases each). The germline V gene encodes CDR1 MDHEN and CDR2 SYDVKM. V was shortened by 5 bases and J by 0 bases, with 17 bases between the two germline ends. The CDR3 covers 16 residues. The CDR3, as DNA: TGTGCCAGCAGTCTCCTAGCAGGGTTTTCCTCCTACGAGCAGTACTTC. Translated: CASSLLAGFSSYEQYF.

The chain joins TRBV28 to TRBJ2-1; 9 bases align to TRBD1. Trimming cost V 2 bases and J 7 bases; bases outside gene matches: 3. CDR1 MDHEN and CDR2 SYDVKM come from the germline V gene. This CDR3 comprises 14 residues. DNA of the CDR3: TGTGCCAGCAGTTTAACAGGGGGCGGGAATGAGCAGTTCTTC. Protein: CASSLTGGGNEQFF.

The chain couples TRBV6-5 to TRBJ1-5; no clear D. The V end lost 2 bases, the J end lost 1 base, and 3 bases lay between the germline ends. The CDR3 has 13 residues. Germline CDR1 and CDR2: MNHEY and SVGAGI. CDR3 DNA sequence: TGTGCCAGCAGTTACAACAGCAATCAGCCCCAGCATTTT. Encoded protein: CASSYNSNQPQHF.

The chain employs TRBV15 and TRBJ1-1; 8 bases align to TRBD1. CDR1 is LNHNV and CDR2 is YYDKDF in the germline V gene (reference sequence). CDR3 length equals 14 residues. V was clipped by 3 bases and J by 5 bases; unmatched bases: 5. CDR3 amino acids: CATSRNRGKTEAFF. CDR3 bases: TGTGCCACCAGCAGGAACAGGGGGAAGACTGAAGCTTTCTTT.

V gene TRBV5-1 combines with J gene TRBJ1-1; D remains ambiguous. Germline V gene data show CDR1 as SGHRS and CDR2 as YFSETQ. CDR3 length: 14 amino acids. The germline V and J ends were trimmed by 1 base and 3 bases, with 10 bases remaining between them. The CDR3 nucleotides read TGCGCCAGCAGCTTGTCAGTCTGGGACACTGAAGCTTTCTTT. As protein: CASSLSVWDTEAFF.

This clonotype was recorded a few times. The chain employs TRBV7-6 and TRBJ1-1; D may be TRBD1 (5 bases). Germline-derived CDR1 and CDR2 are SGHVS and FNYEAQ. The CDR3 runs to 15 residues. The ends were cut back, 4 bases at V and 6 bases at J, with 18 bases in the middle. The CDR3 sequence: CASSSTGGDASEAFF. The CDR3 nucleotides read TGTGCCAGCAGCTCCACGGGTGGGGACGCTTCTGAAGCTTTCTTT.

This clonotype has at least ten counts. The chain employs TRBV7-2 and TRBJ2-3; TRBD2 matches at 11 bases. The germline V gene encodes CDR1 SGHTA and CDR2 FQGNSA. The CDR3 spans 15 residues. Germline trimming cut 6 bases from V and 5 bases from J; bases unmatched to any gene: 7. The CDR3 protein is CASRTGLAEGDTQYF. The CDR3 DNA is TGTGCCAGCAGGACGGGACTAGCGGAGGGAGATACGCAGTATTTT.

This clonotype has a count of ten or more. CDR3 nucleotides: TGCGCCAGCAGCTTGGCCGGGACAGGGGCACAAGAGACCCAGTACTTC. Protein sequence: CASSLAGTGAQETQYF. This chain uses TRBV5-1 with TRBJ2-5; 10 nucleotides align to TRBD1. Germline CDR1 reads SGHRS; CDR2 reads YFSETQ. The ends lost 0 bases at V and 2 bases at J; junction bases unmatched: 4. The CDR3 is 16 amino acids.

The table lists this clonotype with a few counts. The CDR3 nucleotides are TGTGCCAGCAGCGACCCCCCCCTGGACGGCGGGACTGAAGCTTTCTTT. Protein product: CASSDPPLDGGTEAFF. The genes are TRBV9 and TRBJ1-1; D call uncertain. The CDR3 runs to 16 residues. Germline V CDR1 and CDR2: SGDLS, YYNGEE. The V gene lost 3 bases and the J gene lost 5 bases, with 20 bases spanning the gap.

In its sample, this clonotype was seen a few times. The J gene is TRBJ2-5, the V gene TRBV2, with 8 bases lining up with TRBD1. V shed 6 bases, J shed 2 bases, and the junction held 14 bases outside the gene matches. There are 17 residues in the CDR3. Germline CDR1 SNHLY, CDR2 FYNNEI. The CDR3 sequence is CASSLTETGAFQETQYF. DNA for the CDR3: TGTGCCAGCAGCCTCACCGAGACAGGGGCATTTCAAGAGACCCAGTACTTC.

This clonotype showed up many times. The rearrangement joins TRBV10-1 to TRBJ2-1, with a weak D call TRBD2 (5 bases). CDR1 and CDR2 from the germline V gene are WNHNN and SYGVQD (reference sequence). Trimming shortened V by 0 bases and J by 6 bases, and 12 bases separated the two germline ends. CDR3 length: 15 residues. The CDR3 sequence is CASSESGSAGNEQFF. The CDR3 DNA reads as TGCGCCAGCAGTGAGTCTGGTAGCGCGGGCAATGAGCAGTTCTTC.

The chain carries TRBV20-1 and TRBJ1-4; D remains unclear. The CDR3 spans 14 residues. V lost 6 bases and J lost 7, with 18 bases in between. In germline, CDR1 is DFQATT, CDR2 SNEGSKA (reference sequence). The chain's CDR3 is CSADQRALGEKLFF. The CDR3, as DNA: TGCAGTGCCGACCAGAGGGCCCTCGGTGAAAAACTGTTTTTT.

There are a few counts of this clonotype. The chain is built from TRBV7-9 and TRBJ1-1; 7 nucleotides match TRBD1. Germline V lookup: CDR1 SEHNR, CDR2 FQNEAQ (reference sequence). The CDR3 loop spans 13 amino acids. V was pared by 3 bases and J by 5 bases, with 3 bases of the junction left unmatched. The CDR3 sequence: CASSFDRDTEAFF. CDR3 in DNA: TGTGCCAGCAGCTTCGACAGGGATACTGAAGCTTTCTTT.

The chain carries TRBV20-1 and TRBJ2-5; TRBD2 matches at 10 bases. Germline trimming cut 7 bases from V and 2 bases from J; bases unmatched to any gene: 7. The CDR3 consists of 14 residues. Germline V gene lookup returns CDR1 DFQATT and CDR2 SNEGSKA (reference sequence). The CDR3 is CSVPGLASQETQYF. CDR3 DNA: TGCAGTGTACCGGGACTAGCGAGTCAAGAGACCCAGTACTTC.

The chain uses TRBV7-9 and TRBJ2-1; 8 nucleotides agree with TRBD2. The CDR3 runs to 16 residues. The germline gives CDR1 SEHNR, CDR2 FQNEAQ (reference sequence). V was pared by 1 base and J by 7 bases, with 9 bases of the junction left unmatched. The CDR3 region is CASSLVSSGIPNEQFF. CDR3 bases: TGTGCCAGCAGCTTAGTGAGTAGCGGGATCCCGAATGAGCAGTTCTTC.

The sample holds many counts of this clonotype. The chain has TRBV28 and TRBJ2-2; unclear D gene. The CDR3 is 13 residues long. The V gene lost 5 bases and the J gene lost 4 bases, with 8 bases spanning the gap. The germline gives CDR1 MDHEN, CDR2 SYDVKM. Here the CDR3 DNA reads TGTGCCAGCAGTCCTGGATCCACCGGGGAGCTGTTTTTT. It encodes CASSPGSTGELFF.

This clonotype was recorded many times. The chain joins TRBV20-1 to TRBJ2-1; the D is unclear. Trimming cost V 5 bases and J 5 bases, with 13 bases left between them. The CDR3 runs to 13 residues. Germline V lookup: CDR1 DFQATT, CDR2 SNEGSKA (reference sequence). Written as DNA, the CDR3 is TGCAGTGCTTTCTCGACTGGAAACAATGAGCAGTTCTTC. Its translation: CSAFSTGNNEQFF.

This chain links TRBV19 with TRBJ1-5; D is uncertain. The CDR3 totals 16 residues. Germline lookup yields CDR1 LNHDA and CDR2 SQIVND (reference sequence). The V gene lost 2 bases and the J gene lost 0 bases, with 11 bases spanning the gap. In DNA form, the CDR3 reads TGTGCCAGTAGTATAAAGGTCAGAAATAGCAATCAGCCCCAGCATTTT. Translating gives CASSIKVRNSNQPQHF.

The genes are TRBV13 and TRBJ2-2; 9 bases map to TRBD2. The ends lost 3 bases at V and 7 bases at J; junction bases unmatched: 15. Germline-derived CDR1 and CDR2 are PRHDT and FYEKMQ (reference sequence). The CDR3 is 18 amino acids. The CDR3 DNA reads TGTGCCAGCAGCTTGCAGATCCTCAGCGGGAGGAGTGGCGGGGAGCTGTTTTTT. It codes for CASSLQILSGRSGGELFF.